This TCR beta chain was documented in a study of blood T cells in healthy people across ages (dated by TCRdb to 2013 to 2016). Looking at the study overall: In model experiments, template switching captured about one uniquely barcoded TCR beta cDNA molecule for every two T cells. To avoid experimental bias, donors of different ages were randomly spread across the sequencing lanes. Age-related changes in TCR beta repertoire diversity were measured in the study by deep sequencing normalized with unique cDNA molecular identifiers. Two additional independent replicas of 1 million unique cDNA reads from the same blood draw were analyzed for two donors (one aged 18 to 29 and one aged 80 or older). Donors were grouped into four age groups: young (average roughly 15 years), middle-aged (about 40), aged (around 60) and long-lived (around 82).

General study outcomes and caveats: Bulk unsorted PBMC profiling prevented conclusive comparison of naive and antigen-experienced compartments. Compared with the aged group, the long-lived group had more naive CD4+ T cells, fewer expanded clones and increased TCR diversity, a pattern suggesting age selection. The percentage of naive T cells measured by flow cytometry correlated strongly with observed TCR beta diversity. Observed TCR beta diversity per million T cells fell roughly linearly with age, and a significant reduction was already apparent by age about 38. Estimates of total diversity based on one million sequenced T cells were considered lower bounds and underestimates. Donor CMV infection status was unknown, potentially confounding age-related changes in expanded clonotypes.

For this clonotype: Its antigen target is currently unknown. No much larger clone is present one base from it, and per-base qualities are unavailable.

The donors were around 39 Caucasian individuals from Russia, aged roughly 6 to 100 years, who were systemically healthy. Ten milliliters of peripheral blood were drawn from each donor into EDTA-treated Vacutainer tubes. Ficoll-Paque density-gradient centrifugation was used to isolate PBMCs, with at least 7 million per sample. Trizol reagent was used to extract total RNA from the PBMCs, yielding at least 5 micrograms per sample. For every donor, an aliquot of PBMCs went through flow cytometry to measure the percentages of naive CD45RAhigh/CD27high T cells. V drops 5 bases and J drops 11 bases, leaving 15 bases in between. CDR1 and CDR2, per the germline V gene, are MNHEY and SVGAGI. The CDR3 goes from the cysteine to the phenylalanine over 12 residues. The DNA shown is the 36-base CDR3, in frame from base 1. The library was generated by 5' RACE. The sequencing machine was an Illumina HiSeq 2500. A second PCR of about 6 to 12 cycles was run with a J-beta primer mix and a sample-barcoded 5' primer. A template-switch 5' adaptor carrying 12 random nucleotides introduced a unique molecular identifier onto each TCR beta cDNA molecule. At least 2.5 million CDR3-containing paired-end reads were obtained from each sample. First-strand cDNA synthesis was performed from all RNA using the Mint cDNA synthesis kit, with priming by a TRBC-specific oligonucleotide. After uracil-DNA glycosylase treatment, a first 18-cycle PCR used universal primers M1SS and BC2_uni_R on all cDNA. The study's own analysis went as follows. For normalization, 1 million high-quality reads, each with a distinct molecular identifier, were randomly selected from each sample. Instead of being binned into consensus sequences, reads with shared molecular identifiers were discarded. MiTCR, set to a Q25 quality threshold and the strictest error-elimination algorithm, was used for CDR3 identification, clonotype clustering and error correction. A nonparametric unseen species model with Euler transformation was used to estimate lower-bound total TCR beta diversity. TCRdb reworked the public reads: Q25 trimming with fastp, MiXCR clone assembly, productive beta chains retained. Every distinct CDR3 protein forms one entry, paired with its most common genes and DNA. None of the V and J calls come from the authors' own analysis; TCRdb made them. This sample has roughly 1,800,000 distinct CDR3 sequences in its table, and around half of those were observed once. Clones ranked in the top ten supply about 2.1% of the sample.

Specimen: blood. The sequence was collected from a woman aged 40 to 50 in good health. The chain employs TRBV6-5 and TRBJ1-2; the D gene is perhaps TRBD1, on 5 matching bases. The CDR3 here reads CASSAPWEGYTF. The DNA sequence is TGTGCCAGCAGTGCCCCGTGGGAGGGGTACACCTTC.